This entry describes one TCR beta chain. This clonotype showed up many times. Its recognized antigen is unknown. No base-level quality is on record; no much larger clone is a single base apart. The germline V gene yields SGHNT for CDR1 and YENEEA for CDR2. V is shortened by 4 bases, J by 5 bases, and the region joining them spans 13 bases. The CDR3 runs 14 amino acids, cysteine and phenylalanine included. This entry keeps only the CDR3 DNA: 42 bases, framed from base 1. The data were obtained in a study of T cells in Graves' hyperthyroidism and ophthalmopathy (dated by TCRdb to the late 2010s). With respect to the entire study: Peripheral blood was collected at initial diagnosis, before any treatment. To identify distinguishing TCR V-J signatures, a discovery cohort of about 100 patients was used, comprising 40 to 45 with Graves' ophthalmopathy and around 57 with stable Graves' hyperthyroidism. Whether ophthalmopathy could be predicted prospectively was tested in an independent validation cohort made up of under 20 hyperthyroidism patients plus 17 patients who later progressed to ophthalmopathy. The 75 to 100 discovery patients were divided at random into training and test sets in a 7:3 ratio. In addition, the study compared T-cell repertoires in thyroid tissue and in blood from about 6 Graves' hyperthyroidism patients. After sampling, hyperthyroidism patients received methimazole starting at 30 mg daily, and ophthalmopathy patients received high-dose intravenous methylprednisolone. The paper describes TCR Vbeta CDR3 sequencing of 140 or so peripheral blood samples, made up of roughly 40 ophthalmopathy patients, roughly 80 hyperthyroidism patients and about 17 progressor patients. Summary of the overall study and its limitations: No statistical method was used to set the sample size in advance, and investigators knew the group allocation. Blood samples also contained most of the expanded thyroid clonotypes (frequency above 0.001), which suggests that blood repertoires may reflect thyroid immune responses. During validation, the model predicted progression to ophthalmopathy a median of about 6.3 months ahead of onset, with just under 71% sensitivity and 72.22% specificity. A 13 V-J signature model separated ophthalmopathy from stable hyperthyroidism, with about 90% sensitivity and 81.08% specificity in cross-validation and 80%/75% in testing.

Ophthalmopathy patients had moderately to severely active disease, Clinical Activity Score of at least 3, NOSPECS grade of at least 4, and duration under 3 months. The study excluded patients with uncontrolled infections, other autoimmune diseases, pregnancy or lactation. Diagnoses relied on clinical symptoms, serum thyroxine and TRAb, thyroid ultrasound and orbital computed tomography. PBMCs were isolated from more than 8 ml of fresh peripheral blood by Ficoll-Paque density gradient centrifugation. Total RNA was extracted using Trizol reagent, and RNA quality was assessed on an Agilent 2100 Bioanalyzer. TCR beta CDR3 regions were amplified from RNA transcripts. A first-round RT-PCR of the TCR CDR3 used the HTBI primer set with the Qiagen OneStep RT-PCR kit. Libraries were constructed in a second round of multiplex PCR, after which size selection and purification were performed. The libraries were sequenced on an Illumina HiSeq2000 using paired-end 100 bp reads. The original methods were these. SOAPnuke was used to process the raw data, throwing out any read that contained adapters or uncalled bases, had a mean Phred below 15, or lacked an exact constant-primer or identifier match. COPE v1.2.5 was used to merge the high-quality paired reads, and each unique nucleotide sequence was defined as a clonotype. MiTCR v1.1 was used to align clonotypes to the IMGT TRBV, TRBD and TRBJ reference segments. Analysis was restricted to V-J combinations with a frequency above 0.0001, which covered roughly 99% of repertoires. A TCS score was defined as the ratio of F50 (clonal expansion) to E x V (chaos), with BLOSUM62-based TCRdist applied between CDR3 peptides within each V-J. Welch's t-statistics and random forest reduced around 520 V-J features to 13, which were used in a naive Bayes classifier (R e1071). TCRdb passed the public sequencing reads through fastp at Q25 and MiXCR, retaining productive beta sequences. Each CDR3 protein gets just one entry, which takes the most common genes and DNA from the rows behind it. The authors' filters were not applied to this entry. The sample table contains about 400,000 distinct CDR3 sequences; only one count was recorded for roughly 14% of them. The ten largest clones capture 13% of the sample.

The TCR sequence derives from a man younger than 30 with Graves' ophthalmopathy. The sequenced sample consisted of blood. The chain links TRBV11-3 with TRBJ2-3; the D gene remains uncertain. The CDR3 protein is CASSSILTLDTQYF. The nucleotide sequence reads TGTGCCAGCAGCTCAATCTTAACCCTAGATACGCAGTATTTT. This CDR3, with the reference TRBV11-3 and TRBJ2-3 proteins standing in past its ends, gives the full variable domain EAGVVQSPRYKIIEKKQPVAFWCNPISGHNTLYWYLQNLGQGPELLIRYENEEAVDDSQLPKDRFSAERLKGVDSTLKIQPAELGDSAVYLCASSSILTLDTQYFGPGTRLTVL.